Sequencing of this T cell receptor beta chain was carried out in a study of T cell changes during pregnancy in multiple sclerosis (dated by TCRdb to between 2018 and 2021). Some background on the complete study: The study looked at changes in the T cell repertoire across pregnancy in women with multiple sclerosis.

Concerning this clone: What this receptor recognizes is not known. No base quality values were provided; no much bigger clone lies one nucleotide off.

Library construction relied on the immunoSEQ multiplex PCR assay. Sourced from immuneACCESS, this table was stored by TCRdb with only in-frame sequences that have V and J called. A share of the clones is absent; for the studies checked, an unresolved V gene accounts for under half, and the remainder has no known explanation. The sample includes tens of thousands of clones, with roughly 96% observed a single time. Clones ranked in the top ten supply about 0.9% of the sample. The CDR3 contains 15 residues, cysteine and phenylalanine counted. Solely the CDR3 DNA is kept, with 45 bases framed from the first base. Per the germline V gene, MDHEN is the CDR1 and SYDVKM is the CDR2. Here V drops 6 bases and J drops 2 bases, and the junction holds 5 bases not matched to any gene.

The receptor chain draws on TRBV28 and TRBJ2-2, with 8 bases in between that match TRBD1. The sample was peripheral blood, taken in the second trimester of pregnancy. This clonotype was sampled from a female donor with multiple sclerosis, enrolled in a pregnancy study. The CDR3 here reads CASRAGTGNTGELFF. The DNA sequence follows: TGTGCCAGCAGAGCCGGGACAGGAAACACCGGGGAGCTGTTTTTT.